These 25 T cell receptor beta chains were sequenced from one sample in a study of blood T cell repertoires in COVID-19. TCRdb keeps only in-frame clones here, not all; method: immunoSEQ multiplex PCR. The table lists 70,000 or so clones, around nine tenths of them singletons. Sequencing was carried out using peripheral blood. Receptor source: a human donor in a cohort sampled during active COVID-19.

The V call is TRBV2, the J call TRBJ2-7, with TRBD2 identical over 13 bases. V shed 11 bases, J shed 10 bases, and the junction held 8 bases outside the gene matches. The CDR3 is 12 residues long. CDR1 and CDR2 from the germline V gene are SNHLY and FYNNEI. CDR3 in DNA: TGTGCCGGGGGACTAGCGGGACCCCTACAGTACTTC. Translating gives CAGGLAGPLQYF.

This chain joins TRBV29-1 and TRBJ2-2; possible D gene TRBD1, 5 bases. Trimming pared 0 bases from V and 3 bases from J, leaving 11 bases between. The CDR3 loop spans 15 amino acids. Germline CDR1 reads SQVTM; CDR2 reads ANQGSEA. CDR3 protein: CSVEDLQGYTGELFF. The CDR3 DNA follows: TGCAGCGTTGAAGATCTCCAGGGTTACACCGGGGAGCTGTTTTTT.

The chain employs TRBV19 and TRBJ1-1; a weak D match, TRBD1 (5 bases). This CDR3 has 13 residues. Trimming left V 6 bases short and J 7 bases short, with 15 bases between. Per the germline V gene, CDR1 is LNHDA and CDR2 is SQIVND (reference sequence). The CDR3 DNA sequence: TGTGCCAGTAGCGCTTTGAAGGGGTATGAAGCTTTCTTT. Encoded protein: CASSALKGYEAFF.

This clone was picked up a small number of times. The sample has other DNA sequences that encode this CDR3 too. The chain recombines TRBV12-3 or TRBV12-4 with TRBJ2-3, with D unclear. The CDR3 is 13 residues long. Trimming cost V 3 bases and J 0 bases, with 4 bases left between them. CDR3 loop: CASSLSSTDTQYF. CDR3 coding DNA: TGTGCCAGCAGTTTGAGCAGCACAGATACGCAGTATTTT.

The chain employs TRBV19 and TRBJ2-1; D is perhaps TRBD2 (5 bases). V lost 5 bases and J 4 bases, leaving 18 bases between the germline ends. Germline-derived CDR1 and CDR2 are LNHDA and SQIVND (reference sequence). The CDR3 length is 16 residues. Here the CDR3 reads CASSGQLSVSYNEQFF. The CDR3, as DNA: TGTGCCAGTAGTGGCCAGCTTAGCGTCTCGTACAATGAGCAGTTCTTC. Together with reference TRBV19 and TRBJ2-1, the CDR3 gives the full variable domain: DGGITQSPKYLFRKEGQNVTLSCEQNLNHDAMYWYRQDPGQGLRLIYYSQIVNDFQKGDIAEGYSVSREKKESFPLTVTSAQKNPTAFYLCASSGQLSVSYNEQFFGPGTRLTVL.

This CDR3 reads CSASPRPGLAGETQYF. CDR3 coding DNA: TGCAGTGCTAGTCCCCGCCCGGGACTAGCGGGAGAGACCCAGTACTTC. The rearrangement uses TRBV20-1 and TRBJ2-5, with 12 bases lining up with TRBD2. J gave up 4 bases and V 3 bases, and 9 bases lay outside the gene matches. This CDR3 has 16 residues. The V gene's germline CDR1 is DFQATT and CDR2 SNEGSKA (reference sequence).

The rearrangement links TRBV2 to TRBJ2-1; 8 nucleotides align to TRBD1. The CDR3 is 12 amino acids. Germline CDR1 is SNHLY and CDR2 is FYNNEI. V dropped 5 bases and J dropped 6; count of bases not matched to a gene: 0. CDR3 sequence (DNA): TGTGCCAGCAGTACAGGGGGCAATGAGCAGTTCTTC. Translation gives CASSTGGNEQFF. Supplemented by reference TRBV2 and TRBJ2-1, the full variable domain reads EPEVTQTPSHQVTQMGQEVILRCVPISNHLYFYWYRQILGQKVEFLVSFYNNEISEKSEIFDDQFSVERPDGSNFTLKIRSTKLEDSAMYFCASSTGGNEQFFGPGTRLTVL.

The chain uses TRBV3-1 (or the pseudogene TRBV3-2) and TRBJ2-2; 7 bases match TRBD2. CDR1 and CDR2 from the germline V gene are LGHDT and YNNKEL (reference sequence). The trim removed 4 bases at V and 0 bases at J, leaving 5 bases unmatched. CDR3 length: 16 residues. CDR3 amino acids: CASSRGTISNTGELFF. CDR3 nucleotides: TGTGCCAGCAGCCGAGGGACTATATCGAACACCGGGGAGCTGTTTTTT.

V and J are TRBV28 and TRBJ2-7, with no clear D. This CDR3 region has 11 residues. With 5 bases removed from V and 6 bases from J, the gap between germline ends came to 8 bases. Germline V gives CDR1 MDHEN, CDR2 SYDVKM. The CDR3 nucleotides are TGTGCCAGCAGTGCCTTTAGCGAGCAGTACTTC. This encodes CASSAFSEQYF. The whole variable domain, remainder taken from reference TRBV28 and TRBJ2-7, is DVKVTQSSRYLVKRTGEKVFLECVQDMDHENMFWYRQDPGLGLRLIYFSYDVKMKEKGDIPEGYSVSREKKERFSLILESASTNQTSMYLCASSAFSEQYFGPGTRLTVT.

J is TRBJ2-2 and V is TRBV15; the match to TRBD2 covers 13 bases. Germline lookup yields CDR1 LNHNV and CDR2 YYDKDF (reference sequence). This CDR3 region has 19 residues. V trimming: 0 bases; J trimming: 7 bases; junction bases outside the gene matches: 11. CDR3 DNA sequence: TGTGCCACCAGCAGAGATCACGGGACTAGCGGGATATCTATCGGGGAGCTGTTTTTT. Amino acid sequence: CATSRDHGTSGISIGELFF.

V and J are TRBV5-6 and TRBJ2-1; TRBD2 agrees at 7 bases. This CDR3 comprises 15 residues. V shed 2 bases and J 3 bases; nucleotides not matched to a gene: 5. Germline values: CDR1 SGHDT, CDR2 YYEEEE. This chain's CDR3 is CASSLAGLDYNEQFF. CDR3 nucleotides: TGTGCCAGCAGCTTAGCGGGATTAGACTACAATGAGCAGTTCTTC.

This chain uses TRBV15 with TRBJ1-4, with 8 bases identical to TRBD1. The CDR3 contains 16 residues. V lost 5 bases, J lost 3 bases, and 8 bases stayed unmatched. Germline V lookup: CDR1 LNHNV, CDR2 YYDKDF (reference sequence). The DNA for the CDR3 is TGTGCCACCAGCGTAGACAGGGGTGGTTCTAATGAAAAACTGTTTTTT. Translated, it gives CATSVDRGGSNEKLFF.

V gene TRBV5-1 combines with J gene TRBJ2-7; the D is unclear. This CDR3 is built from 12 residues. Trimming cost V 4 bases and J 0 bases, with 5 bases left between them. CDR1 is SGHRS and CDR2 is YFSETQ in the germline V gene. The CDR3 DNA reads as TGCGCCAGCAGCGGCCTCTCCTACGAGCAGTACTTC. It translates to CASSGLSYEQYF.

The V call is TRBV6-1, the J call TRBJ2-1; 12 bases are shared with TRBD2. Germline values: CDR1 MNHNS, CDR2 SASEGT. CDR3 length: 16 residues. With V trimmed by 3 bases and J by 7 bases, 7 bases remained unmatched. CDR3 amino acids: CASSDLWTSGKNEQFF. In nucleotides, the CDR3 is TGTGCCAGCAGTGATCTGTGGACTAGCGGGAAGAATGAGCAGTTCTTC.

In this sample, this clone turned up once. This chain joins TRBV11-3 and TRBJ2-1, with 9 bases identical to TRBD1. Germline CDR1 is SGHNT and CDR2 is YENEEA. This CDR3 comprises 15 residues. V dropped 1 base and J dropped 3; count of bases not matched to a gene: 1. The CDR3 DNA is TGTGCCAGCAGCTTAGGGGACAGGGTCTACAATGAGCAGTTCTTC. Residues: CASSLGDRVYNEQFF.

The genes are TRBV27 and TRBJ2-7, with TRBD1 identical over 9 bases. The V and J ends lost 1 base and 5 bases, in that order; junction bases with no gene match: 9. Germline CDR1 and CDR2: MNHEY and SMNVEV (reference sequence). The CDR3 has 16 amino acids. The CDR3, as DNA: TGTGCCAGCAGTTTATATTCCGGGACAGGGATCAACGAGCAGTACTTC. It encodes CASSLYSGTGINEQYF.

This sequence joins TRBV12-5 and TRBJ2-3, with a possible D match to TRBD2 (5 bases). The V end lost 6 bases, the J end lost 0 bases, and 7 bases lay between the germline ends. Germline CDR1 is LGHNT and CDR2 is FRNRAP. The CDR3 covers 13 residues. The CDR3: CASGEGSTDTQYF. CDR3 nucleotides: TGTGCTAGTGGCGAGGGTAGCACAGATACGCAGTATTTT.

This clone was seen a single time. CDR3 coding DNA: TGTGCCAGCAGCTTAGGAGGGGACAGTAGTGAGACCCAGTACTTC. Protein product: CASSLGGDSSETQYF. V is TRBV11-3 and J is TRBJ2-5; TRBD1 aligns across 7 bases. Looked up from germline, CDR1 is SGHNT and CDR2 is YENEEA. V lost 1 base to trimming and J lost 5 bases; unmatched junction nucleotides: 7. The CDR3 runs 15 residues.

The chain links TRBV19 to TRBJ2-1, with 8 bases fitting TRBD2. Trimming removed 3 bases from V and 14 bases from J; junction bases left unmatched: 9. CDR3 length: 13 residues. CDR1 and CDR2 from the germline V gene are LNHDA and SQIVND (reference sequence). The CDR3 spells CASSMVAGSFKFF. The CDR3 DNA reads as TGTGCCAGTAGTATGGTAGCGGGATCTTTTAAGTTCTTC.

This clone was detected once. V gene TRBV6-5 combines with J gene TRBJ2-6; D remains unclear. Germline assignment: CDR1 MNHEY and CDR2 SVGAGI. With 5 bases removed from V and 2 bases from J, the gap between germline ends came to 4 bases. The CDR3 is made up of 13 amino acids. In DNA form, the CDR3 reads TGTGCCAGCAGTCCAACTGGGGCCAACGTCCTGACTTTC. Its protein is CASSPTGANVLTF.

This rearrangement joins TRBV18 to TRBJ1-2; 8 positions match TRBD1. J lost 0 bases, V lost 3 bases, and 6 bases had no gene match. Germline V gene data show CDR1 as KGHSH and CDR2 as LQKENI. The CDR3 loop spans 16 amino acids. DNA of the CDR3: TGTGCCAGCTCACCTTCCGGGACAGGAGCTAACTATGGCTACACCTTC. The encoded protein is CASSPSGTGANYGYTF.

The rearrangement joins TRBV10-2 to TRBJ2-1; 8 bases align to TRBD2. Germline V gene sequence: CDR1 WSHSY, CDR2 SAAADI. Trimming cost V 11 bases and J 2 bases; bases outside gene matches: 17. This CDR3 is 17 amino acids long. The CDR3 is CADPTGGGAPTYNEQFF. The DNA for the CDR3 is TGCGCCGACCCCACGGGGGGGGGAGCGCCAACCTACAATGAGCAGTTCTTC.

V gene TRBV5-5 combines with J gene TRBJ2-5, with 13 bases identical to TRBD2. With 4 bases clipped from V and 4 bases from J, the junction kept 13 bases outside the gene matches. The CDR3 is made up of 18 amino acids. The germline V gene encodes CDR1 SGHKS and CDR2 YYEKEE (reference sequence). The CDR3 loop is CASSPTSGRANLAETQYF. In nucleotides, the CDR3 is TGTGCCAGCAGCCCTACTAGCGGGAGGGCCAATCTGGCAGAGACCCAGTACTTC.

The rearrangement links TRBV10-3 to TRBJ2-3; no reliable D call. Germline V lookup: CDR1 ENHRY, CDR2 SYGVKD. The V and J ends lost 10 bases and 3 bases respectively, with 8 bases between them. The CDR3 spans 11 residues. CDR3 amino acids: CASSLTDTQYF. The CDR3 nucleotides are TGTGCCAGCAGCCTGACAGATACGCAGTATTTT.

V gene TRBV11-3 combines with J gene TRBJ2-2, with TRBD2 matching 8 bases. CDR1 is SGHNT and CDR2 is YENEEA in the germline V gene. CDR3 length equals 17 residues. V lost 4 bases to trimming and J lost 2 bases; unmatched junction nucleotides: 9. The CDR3 loop reads CASSSFTSGRNTGELFF. CDR3 DNA sequence: TGTGCCAGCAGCTCCTTCACAAGCGGGAGAAACACCGGGGAGCTGTTTTTT.